A selection of T cell receptor beta chains follows, all from one sample in a study of tumor-infiltrating lymphocytes in localized non-small cell lung cancer. TCRdb's copy holds only in-frame clones and misses some; the assay was immunoSEQ multiplex PCR. The sample carries more than 10,000 clones, 75% to 90% recorded once. The sequenced material came from uninvolved lung tissue not adjacent to the tumor. Receptor source: a human donor with non-small cell lung cancer. CDR3s include the opening cysteine and the closing phenylalanine or tryptophan. D genes are given only for firm matches. Some rows have no size entry. The others give once, few or many, or a class for an expanded clone.

J gene: TRBJ1-5; V gene: TRBV2; D gene: TRBD1; clone size: few; CDR3 DNA: TGTGCCAGCAGCGCTGGGACAGTTAGCAATCAGCCCCAGCATTTT; CDR3 protein: CASSAGTVSNQPQHF
J gene: TRBJ2-1; V gene: TRBV5-1; D gene: TRBD2; clone size: NA; CDR3 DNA: TGCGCCAGCAGCTTGGAGCTAGCGGGGGTGAGCTCCTACAATGAGCAGTTCTTC; CDR3 protein: CASSLELAGVSSYNEQFF
J gene: TRBJ2-7; V gene: TRBV10-3; D gene: TRBD1; clone size: NA; CDR3 DNA: TGTGCCGCCGCCGGGACAGGGGTTATCCACGAGCAGTACTTC; CDR3 protein: CAAAGTGVIHEQYF
J gene: TRBJ2-2; V gene: TRBV11-2; D gene: NA; clone size: NA; CDR3 DNA: TGTGCCAGCAGCTTAGGGTGGCAGACCACCGGGGAGCTGTTTTTT; CDR3 protein: CASSLGWQTTGELFF
J gene: TRBJ1-5; V gene: TRBV19; D gene: NA; clone size: NA; CDR3 DNA: TGTGCCAGTAGTGGGCAGTTGGACAGTAGTATCAATCAGCCCCAGCATTTT; CDR3 protein: CASSGQLDSSINQPQHF
J gene: TRBJ2-7; V gene: TRBV15; D gene: TRBD2; clone size: NA; CDR3 DNA: TGTGCCACCAGCAGGGACCCCGGGACTAGAGCTTACGAGCAGTACTTC; CDR3 protein: CATSRDPGTRAYEQYF
J gene: TRBJ2-1; V gene: TRBV7-9; D gene: TRBD2; clone size: NA; CDR3 DNA: TGTGCCAGCAGCCCGGGACTAGCGGGAGTCAATGAGCAGTTCTTC; CDR3 protein: CASSPGLAGVNEQFF
J gene: TRBJ2-3; V gene: TRBV6-4; D gene: TRBD2; clone size: NA; CDR3 DNA: TGTGCCAGCAGTTTCGGGACTAGCGACACAGATACGCAGTATTTT; CDR3 protein: CASSFGTSDTDTQYF
J gene: TRBJ1-4; V gene: TRBV6-5; D gene: NA; clone size: NA; CDR3 DNA: TGTGCCAGCAGTTATAGGCAGGTTAATGAAAAACTGTTTTTT; CDR3 protein: CASSYRQVNEKLFF
J gene: TRBJ1-1; V gene: TRBV6-9; D gene: NA; clone size: NA; CDR3 DNA: TGTGCCAGCAGTTATGGTTCCCGGTCGGGGGGAGTAGATGAGGACACTGAAGCTTTCTTT; CDR3 protein: CASSYGSRSGGVDEDTEAFF
J gene: TRBJ2-7; V gene: TRBV25-1; D gene: TRBD1; clone size: NA; CDR3 DNA: TGTGCCAGCAGTGAATACCTAGACAGGGCGTACGAGCAGTACTTC; CDR3 protein: CASSEYLDRAYEQYF
J gene: TRBJ2-2; V gene: TRBV6-1; D gene: NA; clone size: NA; CDR3 DNA: TGTGCCAGCAGTGAAGCGGACACCGGGGAGCTGTTTTTT; CDR3 protein: CASSEADTGELFF
J gene: TRBJ2-7; V gene: TRBV18; D gene: TRBD1; clone size: NA; CDR3 DNA: TGTGCCAGCTCACCACGAGGGACAGGGGTTGGCGAGCAGTACTTC; CDR3 protein: CASSPRGTGVGEQYF
J gene: TRBJ1-4; V gene: TRBV10-1; D gene: NA; clone size: NA; CDR3 DNA: TGCGCCAGCAGTGAAGGTTCAACTAATGAAAAACTGTTTTTT; CDR3 protein: CASSEGSTNEKLFF
J gene: TRBJ1-4; V gene: TRBV4-1; D gene: NA; clone size: NA; CDR3 DNA: TGCGCCAGCAGCCAAGGGGTACGGGACAATAATGAAAAACTGTTTTTT; CDR3 protein: CASSQGVRDNNEKLFF
J gene: TRBJ2-5; V gene: TRBV13; D gene: TRBD2; clone size: NA; CDR3 DNA: TGTGCCAGCAGCTTAACCGGACTAGCGGGGGGAGAGACCCAGTACTTC; CDR3 protein: CASSLTGLAGGETQYF
J gene: TRBJ1-6; V gene: TRBV28; D gene: NA; clone size: NA; CDR3 DNA: TGTGCCAGCAGTTTCCGGGGAGGTTCACCCCTCCACTTT; CDR3 protein: CASSFRGGSPLHF
J gene: TRBJ2-1; V gene: TRBV7-2; D gene: TRBD1; clone size: NA; CDR3 DNA: TGTGCCAGCAGCACCTATGACAGGGGCAATGAGCAGTTCTTC; CDR3 protein: CASSTYDRGNEQFF
J gene: TRBJ1-6; V gene: TRBV30; D gene: NA; clone size: NA; CDR3 DNA: TGTGCCTGGAGTGTAGGTCAGGGGATGAATTCACCCCTCCACTTT; CDR3 protein: CAWSVGQGMNSPLHF
J gene: TRBJ2-5; V gene: TRBV5-6; D gene: NA; clone size: NA; CDR3 DNA: TGTGCCAGCAGCTTGGCCAAGGGAAGAGAGACCCAGTACTTC; CDR3 protein: CASSLAKGRETQYF
J gene: TRBJ1-2; V gene: TRBV27; D gene: NA; clone size: NA; CDR3 DNA: TGTGCCAGCAGTTTCCGGGACATTCGTAGCGGCTACACCTTC; CDR3 protein: CASSFRDIRSGYTF
J gene: TRBJ1-4; V gene: TRBV6-6; D gene: NA; clone size: NA; CDR3 DNA: TGTGCCTGGTCCGTTGAAAAACTGTTTTTT; CDR3 protein: CAWSVEKLFF
J gene: TRBJ1-3; V gene: TRBV14; D gene: NA; clone size: NA; CDR3 DNA: TGTGCCAGCAGCCCGTTGTTCCCTTTTGGTGAAAACACCATATATTTT; CDR3 protein: CASSPLFPFGENTIYF
J gene: TRBJ1-1; V gene: TRBV6-4; D gene: TRBD1; clone size: NA; CDR3 DNA: TGTGCCAGCAGTGAGACAGGGGAAACTGAAGCTTTCTTT; CDR3 protein: CASSETGETEAFF
J gene: TRBJ1-4; V gene: TRBV15; D gene: NA; clone size: NA; CDR3 DNA: TGTGCCACCAGCAGAGATTCCGGCGGCCATGAAAAACTGTTTTTT; CDR3 protein: CATSRDSGGHEKLFF
J gene: TRBJ2-1; V gene: TRBV6-5; D gene: NA; clone size: NA; CDR3 DNA: TGTGCCAGCAGTTACTCCCCTACAGGGAGCGATGAGCAGTTCTTC; CDR3 protein: CASSYSPTGSDEQFF
J gene: TRBJ1-1; V gene: TRBV4-2; D gene: NA; clone size: NA; CDR3 DNA: TGTGCCAGCAGCCACGGGGGGCGGGGGCAGGTCACTGAAGCTTTCTTT; CDR3 protein: CASSHGGRGQVTEAFF
J gene: TRBJ1-1; V gene: TRBV10-1; D gene: NA; clone size: NA; CDR3 DNA: TGCGCCAGCAGTGGGCCGAGGGACACTGAAGCTTTCTTT; CDR3 protein: CASSGPRDTEAFF
J gene: TRBJ2-3; V gene: TRBV6-6; D gene: NA; clone size: NA; CDR3 DNA: TGTGCCAGCAGTTACTCGATTACTCGGGAGACAGATACGCAGTATTTT; CDR3 protein: CASSYSITRETDTQYF
J gene: TRBJ2-3; V gene: TRBV6-6; D gene: NA; clone size: NA; CDR3 DNA: TGTGCCAGCAGTTACAGGACAGATACGCAGTATTTT; CDR3 protein: CASSYRTDTQYF